This entry lists 3 T cell receptor beta chains sequenced from one sample in a study of T-cell memory formation after mild COVID-19. MiXCR, run by TCRdb on the 5' RACE reads, gives a single entry per CDR3 protein. Among about 100,000 distinct CDR3 sequences listed, approximately 12% were seen once. Sequences were obtained from PBMCs or a T cell subset sorted from them (not recorded which). These receptors were collected from a young man who had mild COVID-19 (a few samples of this study predate the infection). Cell type and time point are not known.

This clonotype was observed a handful of times. The chain is built from TRBV4-2 and TRBJ2-7; D unresolved. This CDR3 has 11 residues. Germline-derived CDR1 and CDR2 are LGHNA and YNFKEQ. V lost 5 bases, J lost 3 bases, and 5 bases lay in between. The CDR3 nucleotides read TGTGCCAGCAGCGACGGCTACGAGCAGTACTTC. It translates to CASSDGYEQYF.

The rearrangement uses TRBV7-9 and TRBJ2-7, with 7 bases lining up with TRBD2. CDR3 length: 12 residues. From germline, CDR1 is SEHNR and CDR2 FQNEAQ (reference sequence). J lost 6 bases, V lost 3 bases, and 2 bases had no gene match. The CDR3 nucleotides are TGTGCCAGCAGCTTGGGGGGGTCCGAGCAGTACGTC. Protein product: CASSLGGSEQYV.

This clonotype was found a few times. CDR3 protein: CATSDPGLGYGYTF. The CDR3 coding sequence is TGTGCCACCAGTGATCCGGGATTAGGCTATGGCTACACCTTC. The chain combines TRBV24-1 with TRBJ1-2; D unclear. The CDR3 runs 14 residues. From germline, CDR1 is KGHDR and CDR2 SFDVKD. V lost 3 bases and J 4 bases, leaving 11 bases between the germline ends.